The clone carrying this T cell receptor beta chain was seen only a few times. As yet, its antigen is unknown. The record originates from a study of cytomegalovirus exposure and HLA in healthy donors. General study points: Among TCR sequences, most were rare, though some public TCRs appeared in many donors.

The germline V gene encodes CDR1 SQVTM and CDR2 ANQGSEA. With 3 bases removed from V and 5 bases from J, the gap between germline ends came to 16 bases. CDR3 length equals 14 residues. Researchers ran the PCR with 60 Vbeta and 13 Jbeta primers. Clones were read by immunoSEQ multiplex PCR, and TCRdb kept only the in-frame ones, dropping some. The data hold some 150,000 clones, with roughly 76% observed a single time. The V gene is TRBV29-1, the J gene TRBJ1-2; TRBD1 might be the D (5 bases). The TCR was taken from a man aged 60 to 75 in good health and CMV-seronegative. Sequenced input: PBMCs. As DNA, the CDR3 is TGCAGCGTTGAGGTCAGGGTGGCAAATTATGGCTACACCTTC. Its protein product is CSVEVRVANYGYTF.